The entry below describes one T cell receptor beta chain. This record belongs to a study of blood T cell repertoires in COVID-19. At the level of the study: The analysed material was cDNA or gDNA that came from T cells, B-cell-depleted T cells, or PBMCs.

In the authors' methods: Cell counts per sample came from amplifying reference gene primers. TCRdb's table, derived via immunoSEQ multiplex PCR, lists solely in-frame clones and lacks some. Clone size and V and J calls were adopted from that table, with D and trimming inferred from the DNA. The sample comprises fewer than 300,000 clones, about 87% of which are singletons, and roughly 3.9% rests with the top ten. The length of the CDR3 is 14 residues. Germline V CDR1 and CDR2: MDHEN, SYDVKM. The ends lost 4 bases at V and 8 bases at J; junction bases unmatched: 7. The sample was peripheral blood. The chain employs TRBV28 and TRBJ1-4, with 7 bases that match TRBD1. The source is a man aged 60 to 69 who had recovered from COVID-19. This CDR3 is CASSSTGVGEKLFF. CDR3 coding DNA: TGTGCCAGCAGTTCCACAGGGGTTGGCGAAAAACTGTTTTTT.